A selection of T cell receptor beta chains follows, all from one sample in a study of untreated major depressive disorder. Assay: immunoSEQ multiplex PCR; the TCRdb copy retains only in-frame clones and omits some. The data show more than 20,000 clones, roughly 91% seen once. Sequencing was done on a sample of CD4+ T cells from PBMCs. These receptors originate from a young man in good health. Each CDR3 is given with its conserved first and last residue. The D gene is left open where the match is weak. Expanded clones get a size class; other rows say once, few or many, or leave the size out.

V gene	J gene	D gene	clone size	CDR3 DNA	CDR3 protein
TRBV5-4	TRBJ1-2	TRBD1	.	TGTGCCAGCAGCTTAAAGGGGGCGTATGGCTACACCTTC	CASSLKGAYGYTF
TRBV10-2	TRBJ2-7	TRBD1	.	TGCGCCAGCAGGTCACAGGGGGCGTCTTACGAGCAGTACTTC	CASRSQGASYEQYF
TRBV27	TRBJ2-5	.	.	TGTGCCAGCAGTCAATATCGGGGAGGGGGGACCCAGTACTTC	CASSQYRGGGTQYF
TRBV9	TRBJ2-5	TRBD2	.	TGTGCCAGCAGCGGAACCATAGGACTAGCGAGGCAAGAGACCCAGTACTTC	CASSGTIGLARQETQYF
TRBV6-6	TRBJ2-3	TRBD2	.	TGTGCCAGCACCCTAGGGGCTAGCGGTTCAGATACGCAGTATTTT	CASTLGASGSDTQYF
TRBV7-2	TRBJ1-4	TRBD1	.	TGTGCCAGCAGCTTAGCCGGGACAGGGGATGAAAAACTGTTTTTT	CASSLAGTGDEKLFF
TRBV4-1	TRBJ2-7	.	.	TGCGCCAGCAGCCGCTGGTCCGGGGAGAGCTCCTACGAGCAGTACTTC	CASSRWSGESSYEQYF
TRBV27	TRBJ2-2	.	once	TGTGCCAGCAGTCGTGCGGGGGCAACCGGGGAGCTGTTTTTT	CASSRAGATGELFF
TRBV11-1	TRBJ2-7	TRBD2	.	TGTGCCAGCAAACTAGCGGGAACGAACGAGCAGTACTTC	CASKLAGTNEQYF
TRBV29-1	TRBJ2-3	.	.	TGCAGCGTTGAAGGGTCCGGGGGCACAGATACGCAGTATTTT	CSVEGSGGTDTQYF
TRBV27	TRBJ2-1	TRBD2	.	TGTGCCAGCAGTTTATCTAGCGGGAGCTCCTACAATGAGCAGTTCTTC	CASSLSSGSSYNEQFF
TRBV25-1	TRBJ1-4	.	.	TGTGCCAGCAGTGACAGGCCACGACACGAAAAACTGTTTTTT	CASSDRPRHEKLFF
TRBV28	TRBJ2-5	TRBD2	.	TGTGCCAGCAGTTTATTGACTAGCGGACAAGAGACCCAGTACTTC	CASSLLTSGQETQYF
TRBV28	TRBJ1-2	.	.	TGTGCCAGCAACCTACAGGGATCGGATGGCTACACCTTC	CASNLQGSDGYTF
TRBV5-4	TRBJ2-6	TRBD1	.	TGTGCCAGCAGGGCAGGGGGCTCTGGGGCCAACGTCCTGACTTTC	CASRAGGSGANVLTF
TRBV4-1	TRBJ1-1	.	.	TGCGCCAGCAGCCAAGAGAGGGGGACTGAAGCTTTCTTT	CASSQERGTEAFF
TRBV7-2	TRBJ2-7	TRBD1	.	TGTGCCAGCAGGTACGGGACAGGGTACGAGCAGTACTTC	CASRYGTGYEQYF
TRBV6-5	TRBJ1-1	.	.	TGTGCCAGCAGTTACTCGTTGTTCCCGAACACTGAAGCTTTCTTT	CASSYSLFPNTEAFF
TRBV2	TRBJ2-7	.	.	TGTGCCAGCAGTGAATACGAGCAGTACTTC	CASSEYEQYF
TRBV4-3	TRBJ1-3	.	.	TGCGCCAGCAGCCAAGATGGCAATGGAAACACCATATATTTT	CASSQDGNGNTIYF
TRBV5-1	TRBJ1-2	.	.	TGCGCCAGCAGCTCCTTAAACTCGGACAGAAGCCCGTATGGCTACACCTTC	CASSSLNSDRSPYGYTF
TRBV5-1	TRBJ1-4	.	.	TGCGCCAGCAGCTTGTCAGGCGGTATGAGTGAAAAACTGTTTTTT	CASSLSGGMSEKLFF
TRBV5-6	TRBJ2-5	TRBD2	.	TGTGCCAGCAGCGGTACTAGCGTCTTGGGAGAGACCCAGTACTTC	CASSGTSVLGETQYF
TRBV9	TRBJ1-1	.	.	TGTGCCAGCAGCGCGGGGGTTGTCACTGAAGCTTTCTTT	CASSAGVVTEAFF
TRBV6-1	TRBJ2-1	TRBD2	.	TGTGCCAGCAGAGGTCTAGCGGGAGGTGAGCAGTTCTTC	CASRGLAGGEQFF
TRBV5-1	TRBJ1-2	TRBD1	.	TGCGCCAGCAGCTTGGGACAGGGAAGCGGCTACACCTTC	CASSLGQGSGYTF
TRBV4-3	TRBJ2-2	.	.	TGCGCCAGCAGCCAAGAAGGATATATGGGGGCAGGGACCGGGGAGCTGTTTTTT	CASSQEGYMGAGTGELFF
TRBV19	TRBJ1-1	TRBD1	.	TGTGCCAGTCGTCTAGCGGGACAGGGGTTGAACACTGAAGCTTTCTTT	CASRLAGQGLNTEAFF
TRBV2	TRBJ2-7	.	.	TGTGCCAGCAGGGGGGACTCCTACGAGCAGTACTTC	CASRGDSYEQYF
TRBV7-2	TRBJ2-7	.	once	TGTGCCAGCAGCTTGCTACGGGCCCCCTACGAGCAGTACTTC	CASSLLRAPYEQYF
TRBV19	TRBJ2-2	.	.	TGTGCCAGTTCGAGGACTACCGGGGAGCTGTTTTTT	CASSRTTGELFF
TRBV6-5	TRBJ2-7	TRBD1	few	TGTGCCAGCAGCCAGGGGGCCTACGAGCAGTACTTC	CASSQGAYEQYF
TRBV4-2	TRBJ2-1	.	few	TGTGCCAGCAGCCAGGGGGAGTCGGCCTCCTACAATGAGCAGTTCTTC	CASSQGESASYNEQFF
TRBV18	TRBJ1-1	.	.	TGTGCCAGCTCACCACCAAACATGGGAAGAATGAACACTGAAGCTTTCTTT	CASSPPNMGRMNTEAFF
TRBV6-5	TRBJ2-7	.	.	TGTGCCAGCAGTTACGAAGCGTCGCCCTCCTACGAGCAGTACTTC	CASSYEASPSYEQYF
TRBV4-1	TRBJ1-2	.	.	TGCGCCAGCAGCCACCCCGATGCGGACTGGGCTAACTATGGCTACACCTTC	CASSHPDADWANYGYTF
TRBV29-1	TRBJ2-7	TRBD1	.	TGCAGCGTTGAAAGACAGGGTCCTCCCTACGAGCAGTACTTC	CSVERQGPPYEQYF
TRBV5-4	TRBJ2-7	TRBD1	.	TGTGCCAGCAGCCCAAAATCGGGACAGGGGAGTTACGAGCAGTACTTC	CASSPKSGQGSYEQYF
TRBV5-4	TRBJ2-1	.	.	TGTGCCAGCAGCTTGGGTGCAGGGGCGAGCTCCTACAATGAGCAGTTCTTC	CASSLGAGASSYNEQFF
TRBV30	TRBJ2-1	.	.	TGTGCCTCCCATGGAGGGGGCGGGAGTTTCAACAATGAGCAGTTCTTC	CASHGGGGSFNNEQFF
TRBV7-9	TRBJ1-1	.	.	TGTGCCAGCAGCCCCCTGTGGAGGGGGGCTTTCTTT	CASSPLWRGAFF
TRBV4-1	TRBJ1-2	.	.	TGCGCCAGCAGCCGGGCAGGGGTGGATGGCTACACCTTC	CASSRAGVDGYTF
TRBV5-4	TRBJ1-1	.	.	TGTGCCAGCAGCTTGGAAGGGGCCCGGCGCACTGAAGCTTTCTTT	CASSLEGARRTEAFF
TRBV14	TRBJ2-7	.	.	TGTGCCAGCAGCCAACTCTCCTACGAGCAGTACTTC	CASSQLSYEQYF
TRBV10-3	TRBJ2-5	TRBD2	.	TGTGCCATCAGTGACTCAGCGGGGGGAGAGACCCAGTACTTC	CAISDSAGGETQYF
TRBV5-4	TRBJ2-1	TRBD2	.	TGTGCCAGCGGATTGACTAGCGGGAGGGGTTGGAATGAGCAGTTCTTC	CASGLTSGRGWNEQFF
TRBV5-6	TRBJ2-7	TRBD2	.	TGTGCCAGCAGCAGTTCGGGGACTAGCGGGAGGATCTCCTACGAGCAGTACTTC	CASSSSGTSGRISYEQYF
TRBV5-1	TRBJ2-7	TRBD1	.	TGCGCCAGCAGCTCGGGACAGGGTACGTACGAGCAGTACTTC	CASSSGQGTYEQYF
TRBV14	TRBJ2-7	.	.	TGTGCCAGCAGCCAAGGCTACGAGCAGTACTTC	CASSQGYEQYF
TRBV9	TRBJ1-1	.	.	TGTGCCAGCAGCGTACAGAGTGCGAACACTGAAGCTTTCTTT	CASSVQSANTEAFF
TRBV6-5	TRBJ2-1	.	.	TGTGCCAGCACCGATACAACCGTCGGGTTGTTCTTC	CASTDTTVGLFF
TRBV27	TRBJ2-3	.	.	TGTGCCAGCAGTTCAATGTACGCTAGCCCAGATACGCAGTATTTT	CASSSMYASPDTQYF
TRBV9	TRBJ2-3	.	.	TGTGCCAGCAGCGTAAGGTACCGGGAAAGCACAGATACGCAGTATTTT	CASSVRYRESTDTQYF